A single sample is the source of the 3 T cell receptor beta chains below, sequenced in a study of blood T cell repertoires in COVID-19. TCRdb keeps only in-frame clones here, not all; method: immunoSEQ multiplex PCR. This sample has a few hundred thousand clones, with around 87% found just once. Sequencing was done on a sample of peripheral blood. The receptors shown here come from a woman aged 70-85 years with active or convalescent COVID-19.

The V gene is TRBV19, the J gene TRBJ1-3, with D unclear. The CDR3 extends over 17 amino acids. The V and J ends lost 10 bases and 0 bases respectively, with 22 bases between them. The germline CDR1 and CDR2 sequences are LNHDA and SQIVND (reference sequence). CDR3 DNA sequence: TGTGCCACCACCGGGAGGACCCCGTGGGTCTCTGGAAACACCATATATTTT. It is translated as CATTGRTPWVSGNTIYF.

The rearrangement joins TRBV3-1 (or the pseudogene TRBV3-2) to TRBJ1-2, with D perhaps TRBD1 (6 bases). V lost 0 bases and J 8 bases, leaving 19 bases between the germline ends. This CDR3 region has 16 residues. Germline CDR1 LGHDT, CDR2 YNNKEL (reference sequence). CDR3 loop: CASSQELTGPGGGYTF. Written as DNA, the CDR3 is TGTGCCAGCAGCCAAGAACTGACAGGCCCGGGGGGCGGCTACACCTTC.

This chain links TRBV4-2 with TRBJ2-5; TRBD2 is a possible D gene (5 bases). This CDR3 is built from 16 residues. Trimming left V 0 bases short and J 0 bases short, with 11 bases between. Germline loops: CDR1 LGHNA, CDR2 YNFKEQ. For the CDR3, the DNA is TGTGCCAGCAGCCAAGAAACGAGAGGGTACCAAGAGACCCAGTACTTC. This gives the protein CASSQETRGYQETQYF.